This TCR beta chain emerged from a study of regulatory T cells in long-lasting Graves disease. The time point was: newly diagnosed GD, antithyroid drugs for less than 3 months. PBMCs provided the RNA from which the TCR library was made. The TCR beta library used iRepertoire HTBI primers with Arm-PCR amplification of CDR3. TCRdb fed the multiplex PCR reads into MiXCR, producing one record per CDR3 protein. This table holds about 610,000 distinct CDR3 sequences, around 15% found once. Trimming took 2 bases from V and 4 from J, leaving 12 bases between them. Germline V gene lookup returns CDR1 GTSNPN and CDR2 SVGIG (reference sequence). CDR3 length: 14 amino acids. This clonotype was seen more than once but under ten times. These data were likewise used in another study, on T cells in Graves' hyperthyroidism and ophthalmopathy.

This clonotype was obtained from a man aged 18 to 30 with Graves disease. The chain carries TRBV30 and TRBJ1-5; D may be TRBD1 (6 bases). This sample comprised peripheral blood mononuclear cells (PBMCs), obtained at new diagnosis, from a patient treated with antithyroid drugs. CDR3 sequence: CAWSSWTANQPQHF. The CDR3 DNA reads as TGTGCCTGGAGTTCATGGACAGCTAATCAGCCCCAGCATTTT.